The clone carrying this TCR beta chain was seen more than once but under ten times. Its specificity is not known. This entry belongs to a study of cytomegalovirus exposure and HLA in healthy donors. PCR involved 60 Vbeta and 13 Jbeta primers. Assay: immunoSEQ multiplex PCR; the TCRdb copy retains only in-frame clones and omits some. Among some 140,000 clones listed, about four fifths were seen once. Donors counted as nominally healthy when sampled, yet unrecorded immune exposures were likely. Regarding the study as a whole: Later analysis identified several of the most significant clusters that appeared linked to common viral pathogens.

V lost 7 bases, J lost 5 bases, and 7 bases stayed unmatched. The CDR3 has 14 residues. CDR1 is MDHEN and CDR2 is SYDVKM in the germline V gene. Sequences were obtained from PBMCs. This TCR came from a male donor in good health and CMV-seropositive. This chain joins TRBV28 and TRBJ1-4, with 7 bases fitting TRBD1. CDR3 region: CASTSGQLNEKLFF. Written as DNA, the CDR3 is TGTGCCAGCACCTCGGGACAGTTAAATGAAAAACTGTTTTTT.